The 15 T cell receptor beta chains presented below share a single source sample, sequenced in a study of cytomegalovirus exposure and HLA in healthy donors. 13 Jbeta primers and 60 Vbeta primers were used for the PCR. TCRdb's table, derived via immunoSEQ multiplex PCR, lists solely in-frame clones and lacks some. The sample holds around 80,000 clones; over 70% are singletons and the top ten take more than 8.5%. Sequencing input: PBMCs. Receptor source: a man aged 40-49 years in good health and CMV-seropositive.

The CDR3: CASSLHGGWDRTYEQYF. In DNA, the CDR3 is TGTGCCAGCAGTCTTCATGGGGGCTGGGACCGTACCTACGAGCAGTACTTC. The chain combines TRBV27 with TRBJ2-7, with a weak D call TRBD1 (6 bases). CDR1 and CDR2 from the germline V gene are MNHEY and SMNVEV (reference sequence). The CDR3 extends over 17 amino acids. The V gene lost 5 bases and the J gene lost 2 bases, with 22 bases spanning the gap.

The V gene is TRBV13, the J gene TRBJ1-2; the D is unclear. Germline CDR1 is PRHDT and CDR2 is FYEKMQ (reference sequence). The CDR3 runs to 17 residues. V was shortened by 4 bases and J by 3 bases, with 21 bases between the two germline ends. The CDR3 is CASSSHSPRPWDYGYTF. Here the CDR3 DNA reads TGTGCCAGCAGCTCCCATAGTCCGCGGCCCTGGGACTATGGCTACACCTTC.

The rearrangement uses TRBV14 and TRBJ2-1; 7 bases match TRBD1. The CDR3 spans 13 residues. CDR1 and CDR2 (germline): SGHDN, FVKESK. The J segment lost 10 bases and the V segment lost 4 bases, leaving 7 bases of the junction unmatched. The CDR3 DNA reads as TGTGCCAGCAGCCTCCTTGGGGGACAGGAGCAGTTCTTC. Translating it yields CASSLLGGQEQFF.

CDR3 coding DNA: TGTGCCACCTCGTCACAGGTGACTCTACGAGGTGAGCAGTTCTTC. This translates into CATSSQVTLRGEQFF. The chain has TRBV10-3 and TRBJ2-1; perhaps TRBD1 as D (5 bases). This CDR3 comprises 15 residues. Trimming took 10 bases from V and 9 from J, leaving 25 bases between them. Germline values: CDR1 ENHRY, CDR2 SYGVKD.

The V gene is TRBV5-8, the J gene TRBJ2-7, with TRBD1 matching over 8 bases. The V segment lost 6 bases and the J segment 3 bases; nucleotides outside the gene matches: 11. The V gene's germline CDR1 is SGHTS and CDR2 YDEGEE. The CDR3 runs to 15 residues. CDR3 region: CASTTTTGVNYEQYF. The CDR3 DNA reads TGTGCCAGCACCACGACGACAGGGGTGAACTACGAGCAGTACTTC.

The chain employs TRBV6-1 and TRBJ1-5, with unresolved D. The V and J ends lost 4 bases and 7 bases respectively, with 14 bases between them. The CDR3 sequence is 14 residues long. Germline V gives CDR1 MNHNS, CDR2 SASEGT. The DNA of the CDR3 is TGTGCCAGCAGTGCCTTTATGGCAGAACAGCCCCAGCATTTT. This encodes CASSAFMAEQPQHF.

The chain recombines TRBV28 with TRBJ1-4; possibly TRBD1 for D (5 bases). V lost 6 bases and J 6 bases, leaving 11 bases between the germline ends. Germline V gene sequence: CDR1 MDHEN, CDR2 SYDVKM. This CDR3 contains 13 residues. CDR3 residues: CASSNGGYEKLFF. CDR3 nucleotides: TGTGCCAGCAGCAACGGGGGATATGAAAAACTGTTTTTT. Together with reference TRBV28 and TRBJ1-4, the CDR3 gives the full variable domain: DVKVTQSSRYLVKRTGEKVFLECVQDMDHENMFWYRQDPGLGLRLIYFSYDVKMKEKGDIPEGYSVSREKKERFSLILESASTNQTSMYLCASSNGGYEKLFFGSGTQLSVL.

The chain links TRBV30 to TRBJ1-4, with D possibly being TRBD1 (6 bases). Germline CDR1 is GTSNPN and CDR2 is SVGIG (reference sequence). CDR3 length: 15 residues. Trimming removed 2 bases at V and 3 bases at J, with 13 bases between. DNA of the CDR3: TGTGCCTGGAGTAAAACAGGGTTTGCTAATGAAAAACTGTTTTTT. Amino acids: CAWSKTGFANEKLFF. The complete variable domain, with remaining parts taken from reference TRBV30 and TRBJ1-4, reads SQTIHQWPATLVQPVGSPLSLECTVEGTSNPNLYWYRQAAGRGLQLLFYSVGIGQISSEVPQNLSASRPQDRQFILSSKKLLLSDSGFYLCAWSKTGFANEKLFFGSGTQLSVL.

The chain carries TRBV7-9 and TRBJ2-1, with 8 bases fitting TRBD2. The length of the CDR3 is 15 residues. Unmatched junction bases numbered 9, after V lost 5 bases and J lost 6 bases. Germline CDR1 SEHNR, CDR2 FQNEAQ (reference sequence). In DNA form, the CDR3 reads TGTGCCAGCAGCCTCACGGGACTAGGCGGCAATGAGCAGTTCTTC. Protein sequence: CASSLTGLGGNEQFF.

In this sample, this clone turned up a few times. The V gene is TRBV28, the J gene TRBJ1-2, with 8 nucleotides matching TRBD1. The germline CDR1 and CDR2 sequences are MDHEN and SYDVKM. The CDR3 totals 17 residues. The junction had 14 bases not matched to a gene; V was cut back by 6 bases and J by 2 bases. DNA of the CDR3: TGTGCCAGCAGCCTTGGGACAGGAGCCCAATCCAACTATGGCTACACCTTC. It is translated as CASSLGTGAQSNYGYTF.

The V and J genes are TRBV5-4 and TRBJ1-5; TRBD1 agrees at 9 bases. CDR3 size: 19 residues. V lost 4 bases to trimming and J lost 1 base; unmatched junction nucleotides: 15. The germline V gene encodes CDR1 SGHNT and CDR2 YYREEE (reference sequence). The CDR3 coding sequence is TGTGCCAGCAGCGCTACCTCCGGGACAGGGAGGCTGAGCAATCAGCCCCAGCATTTT. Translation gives CASSATSGTGRLSNQPQHF.

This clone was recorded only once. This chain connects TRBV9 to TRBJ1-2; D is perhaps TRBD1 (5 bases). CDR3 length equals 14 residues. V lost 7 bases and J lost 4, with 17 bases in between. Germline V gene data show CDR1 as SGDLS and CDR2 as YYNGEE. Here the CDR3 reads CASAPGGGIYGYTF. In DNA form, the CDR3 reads TGTGCCAGCGCCCCTGGGGGGGGAATCTATGGCTACACCTTC.

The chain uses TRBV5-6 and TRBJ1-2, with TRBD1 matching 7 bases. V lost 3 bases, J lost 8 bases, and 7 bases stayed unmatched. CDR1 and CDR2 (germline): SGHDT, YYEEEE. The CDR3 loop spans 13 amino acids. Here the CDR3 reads CASSWTDRAGYTF. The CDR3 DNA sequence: TGTGCCAGCAGCTGGACTGACAGGGCGGGCTACACCTTC. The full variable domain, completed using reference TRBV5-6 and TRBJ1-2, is DAGVTQSPTHLIKTRGQQVTLRCSPKSGHDTVSWYQQALGQGPQFIFQYYEEEERQRGNFPDRFSGHQFPNYSSELNVNALLLGDSALYLCASSWTDRAGYTFGSGTRLTVV.

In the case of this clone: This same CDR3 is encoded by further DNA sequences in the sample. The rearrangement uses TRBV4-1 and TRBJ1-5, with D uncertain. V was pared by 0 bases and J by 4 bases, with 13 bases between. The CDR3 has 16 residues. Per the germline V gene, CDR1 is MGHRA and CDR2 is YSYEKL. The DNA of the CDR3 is TGCGCCAGCAGCCAAGACGGTGGACTTGGGAATCAGCCCCAGCATTTT. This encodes CASSQDGGLGNQPQHF.

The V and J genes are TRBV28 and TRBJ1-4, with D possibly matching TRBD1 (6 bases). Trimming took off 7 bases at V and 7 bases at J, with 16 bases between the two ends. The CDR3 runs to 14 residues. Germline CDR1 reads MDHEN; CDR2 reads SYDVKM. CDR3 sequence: CASTQGPRIEKLFF. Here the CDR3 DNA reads TGTGCCAGCACCCAGGGGCCTCGGATTGAAAAACTGTTTTTT.